This is a list of T cell receptor beta chains from one sample in a study of cytomegalovirus exposure and HLA in healthy donors. This table comes from immunoSEQ multiplex PCR, and its TCRdb copy is limited to in-frame clones, with some not included. The data contain about 180,000 clones, 80% of them singletons. The specimen sequenced was PBMCs. Source of these receptors: a girl between 10 and 17 years old in good health and CMV-seropositive. CDR3s include the opening cysteine and the closing phenylalanine or tryptophan. D genes are given only for firm matches. Expanded clones are given a class, and other clones once, few, many or no size at all.

-,TRBV6-1,-,TRBJ2-1,TGTGCCAGCAATCTCGGTTCCTACAATGAGCAGTTCTTC,CASNLGSYNEQFF
few,TRBV10-3,TRBD2,TRBJ2-7,TGTGCCAGTAGCGGGAGGGCCGAAGAGCAGTACTTC,CASSGRAEEQYF
-,TRBV4-2,-,TRBJ1-4,TGTGCCAGCAGCCACGCTCCCTGGAGGAGGGAGGGAGAAAAACTGTTTTTT,CASSHAPWRREGEKLFF
-,TRBV7-6,-,TRBJ1-1,TGTGCCAGCAGCTTAATCCCGACCGCGGGAAACACTGAAGCTTTCTTT,CASSLIPTAGNTEAFF
-,TRBV5-1,TRBD1,TRBJ2-7,TGCGCCAGCAGCAAGGGGTGGACAGGGGGTAAGGGAGGCGAGCAGTACTTC,CASSKGWTGGKGGEQYF
-,TRBV4-3,-,TRBJ2-3,TGCGCCAGCAGCCAAGATTCGTTCGGAGATACGCAGTATTTT,CASSQDSFGDTQYF
-,TRBV6-5,-,TRBJ2-7,TGTGCCAGCAGTTACTCGAGCCGACTAGGCTACGAGCAGTACTTC,CASSYSSRLGYEQYF
once,TRBV7-3,-,TRBJ2-2,TGTGCCAGCAGCTTAACGGGCGTCCTATCGAACACCGGGGAGCTGTTTTTT,CASSLTGVLSNTGELFF
-,TRBV5-1,TRBD2,TRBJ2-5,TGCGCCAGCAGTACTAGCGGACAAGAGACCCAGTACTTC,CASSTSGQETQYF
once,TRBV5-1,-,TRBJ2-7,TGCGCCAGCAGCTTTAAGACAGGTCCCTTCCTCTACGAGCAGTACTTC,CASSFKTGPFLYEQYF
-,TRBV30,TRBD2,TRBJ2-1,TGTGCCTGGAGTAAACTAGCGGGAACCTACAATGAGCAGTTCTTC,CAWSKLAGTYNEQFF
-,TRBV9,-,TRBJ1-5,TGTGCCAGCAGCGTAGATCCTAGGGGTCAGCCCCAGCATTTT,CASSVDPRGQPQHF
-,TRBV27,-,TRBJ1-1,TGTGCCAGCAGTTTATCTCAGTTTAACGAAGCTTTCTTT,CASSLSQFNEAFF
-,TRBV4-3,TRBD2,TRBJ2-5,TGCGCCAGCAGCCAAGATATAGGAGCGGGGATTGAGACCCAGTACTTC,CASSQDIGAGIETQYF
-,TRBV29-1,-,TRBJ2-1,TGCAGCGTTGAGGAGGTGGGCCCTCCGTCCTACAATGAGCAGTTCTTC,CSVEEVGPPSYNEQFF
-,TRBV6-1,-,TRBJ2-3,TGTGCCAGCAGTGCTTTTCTAGCGTTGAACACAGATACGCAGTATTTT,CASSAFLALNTDTQYF
-,TRBV30,TRBD1,TRBJ1-5,TGTGCCTGGAGTCCACTTGGACAGGGGAATCAGCCCCAGCATTTT,CAWSPLGQGNQPQHF
-,TRBV4-3,-,TRBJ2-5,TGCGCCAGCAGCCGCGGGCCACAAGAGACCCAGTACTTC,CASSRGPQETQYF
-,TRBV5-6,-,TRBJ2-3,TGTGCCAGCAGGGGTGGGCTGATAATCACAGATACGCAGTATTTT,CASRGGLIITDTQYF
once,TRBV27,-,TRBJ1-5,TGTGCCACCGGGAACAGGGCGCATCAGCCCCAGCATTTT,CATGNRAHQPQHF
-,TRBV30,-,TRBJ1-3,TGTGCCTGGACCAGGGCAGGGGAATACTCTGGAAACACCATATATTTT,CAWTRAGEYSGNTIYF
-,TRBV10-2,-,TRBJ2-5,TGCGCCAGCAGTGGAAAGCCGGAGTACTTC,CASSGKPEYF
-,TRBV19,-,TRBJ1-4,TGTGCCAGTAGTATAGGGGCAGGGACTAATGAAAAACTGTTTTTT,CASSIGAGTNEKLFF
-,TRBV11-3,-,TRBJ2-7,TGTGCCAGCAGCGTAGGTCAGGGCCCCTACGAGCAGTACTTC,CASSVGQGPYEQYF
-,TRBV27,-,TRBJ1-5,TGTGCCAGCAGTTCCAAATTATTACAGGGCTCCGATCAGCCCCAGCATTTT,CASSSKLLQGSDQPQHF
-,TRBV4-2,-,TRBJ2-6,TGTGCCAGCAGCCAACGTACAGGGAGATACAGGCCTGGGGCCAACGTCCTGACTTTC,CASSQRTGRYRPGANVLTF
once,TRBV14,TRBD1,TRBJ2-1,TGTGCCAGCAGCCAAGCTTACAGGGGAAATGAGCAGTTCTTC,CASSQAYRGNEQFF
-,TRBV2,TRBD2,TRBJ2-1,TGTGCCAGCATCCGGCCTAGCGGGAGTAGTGACGAGCAGTTCTTC,CASIRPSGSSDEQFF
-,TRBV27,-,TRBJ2-5,TGTGCCAGCAGTTTCGGGAGGGGACAGGAGACCCAGTACTTC,CASSFGRGQETQYF
few,TRBV25-1,TRBD1,TRBJ2-7,TGTGCCAGCAGTTCCCTTGGGACAGCCGCTTACGAGCAGTACTTC,CASSSLGTAAYEQYF
-,TRBV6-5,-,TRBJ2-2,TGTGCCAGCAGTGCTACAGGGACGGAACCCGGGGAGCTGTTTTTT,CASSATGTEPGELFF
few,TRBV14,TRBD2,TRBJ2-3,TGTGCCAGCAGGTCGCTAGCGGGAACAGATACGCAGTATTTT,CASRSLAGTDTQYF
-,TRBV5-1,-,TRBJ2-7,TGCGCCAGCAGCTGGGGCGGGACCGCGACCTACGAGCAGTACTTC,CASSWGGTATYEQYF
-,TRBV25-1,-,TRBJ1-4,TGTGCCAGCAGTGAAGTGCGGAATGAAAAACTGTTTTTT,CASSEVRNEKLFF
-,TRBV19,-,TRBJ1-4,TGTGCCAGTAGTGGGACTCCGAGAGGAAATGAAAAACTGTTTTTT,CASSGTPRGNEKLFF
-,TRBV4-2,TRBD2,TRBJ2-3,TGTGCCAGCAGCCAAGTTATAGCGGGAGCAGATACGCAGTATTTT,CASSQVIAGADTQYF
once,TRBV6-5,-,TRBJ1-2,TGTGCCAGCAGTTACCGCCAGGACAGAAACTATGGCTACACCTTC,CASSYRQDRNYGYTF
-,TRBV6-1,-,TRBJ1-1,TGTGCCAGCAGTGAGGGGCGGTGGCACACTGAAGCTTTCTTT,CASSEGRWHTEAFF
-,TRBV9,-,TRBJ2-3,TGTGCCAGCCAGGGGGGAGTGAGTCCAGATACGCAGTATTTT,CASQGGVSPDTQYF
-,TRBV4-1,-,TRBJ1-1,TGCGCCAGCAGCTCCCCTTCGAACACTGAAGCTTTCTTT,CASSSPSNTEAFF
-,TRBV6-1,-,TRBJ2-3,TGTGCCAGCAGTGCTAGGGGGGGGGCGACAGATACGCAGTATTTT,CASSARGGATDTQYF